This T cell receptor (beta chain) stems from a study of T cell responses to AZD1222 COVID-19 vaccine. Overall study findings and caveats: Clonal diversity may have been underestimated in mostly white British donors. Spike-wide coverage was observed for vaccine-associated CD4 TCRs, with dominant responses at 160-218 and 743-854. Researchers took repertoire samples only after the peak T cell response had come.

The length of the CDR3 is 14 residues. In germline, CDR1 is LNHDA, CDR2 SQIVND (reference sequence). V was trimmed by 4 bases and J by 0 bases, leaving 7 bases between them. Generated by immunoSEQ multiplex PCR, the TCRdb table keeps only in-frame clones and is missing some. The repertoire holds 100,000 to 150,000 clones, just over 90% seen once, with approximately 7.5% in the top ten. With regard to this clone: The antigen remains unidentified.

The TCR sequence derives from an adult in good health. The chain couples TRBV19 to TRBJ1-5; a weak D match, TRBD1 (5 bases). Sequenced here: peripheral blood, sampled on day 0 of AZD1222 vaccination. In nucleotides, the CDR3 is TGTGCCAGTAGTAAGGGGAGTAGCAATCAGCCCCAGCATTTT. It specifies CASSKGSSNQPQHF.